This is a list of T cell receptor beta chains from one sample in a study of CD8 T cells in Susac syndrome. One entry per CDR3 protein, called by TCRdb with MiXCR from the immunoSEQ multiplex PCR reads. The sample consists of about 80,000 distinct CDR3 sequences, roughly nine tenths of them appearing once. Material: CD8+ T cells from PBMCs. The receptors shown here come from a human donor with multiple sclerosis. Both conserved end residues are part of each CDR3. Fields, in order: V gene, clone size, D gene, J gene, CDR3 DNA, CDR3 protein. D genes are given only for firm matches. Rows may omit the clone size; those that give it use once, few, many or a size class.

V: TRBV12-3/TRBV12-4; size: NA; D: NA; J: TRBJ1-1; DNA: TGTGCCAGCAGTTCCGGAATCAGGGGAATTTACACTGAAGCTTTCTTT; CDR3: CASSSGIRGIYTEAFF
V: TRBV2; size: NA; D: TRBD1; J: TRBJ1-6; DNA: TGTGCCAGCACCCGGGGCGGGTACCAGGGGGAGACTGGTTCACCCCTCCACTTT; CDR3: CASTRGGYQGETGSPLHF
V: TRBV28; size: NA; D: TRBD1; J: TRBJ1-6; DNA: TGTGCCAGCAGCCCTGACAGGGATGTCGACTATAATTCACCCCTCCACTTT; CDR3: CASSPDRDVDYNSPLHF
V: TRBV27; size: NA; D: NA; J: TRBJ2-1; DNA: TGTGCCAGCAGTCAAAGGTTATCCTCCTACAATGAGCAGTTCTTC; CDR3: CASSQRLSSYNEQFF
V: TRBV4-2; size: NA; D: NA; J: TRBJ1-1; DNA: TGTGCCAGCAGCCCCAGAAAGAACACTGAAGCTTTCTTT; CDR3: CASSPRKNTEAFF
V: TRBV3-1; size: NA; D: NA; J: TRBJ2-5; DNA: TGTGCCAGCAGCCAAGAATTGGGAGAGACCCAGTACTTC; CDR3: CASSQELGETQYF
V: TRBV10-3; size: NA; D: NA; J: TRBJ1-1; DNA: TGTGCCATCTCTCCAGGAAACACTGAAGCTTTCTTT; CDR3: CAISPGNTEAFF
V: TRBV2; size: NA; D: NA; J: TRBJ1-1; DNA: TGTGCCAGCGCTGGGAACGTAAGACTCCGGGACACTGAAGCTTTCTTT; CDR3: CASAGNVRLRDTEAFF
V: TRBV3-1; size: NA; D: NA; J: TRBJ2-5; DNA: TGTGCCAGCAGCCAAGATCAGGACAACCCAGGGACCCAGTACTTC; CDR3: CASSQDQDNPGTQYF
V: TRBV5-1; size: NA; D: NA; J: TRBJ2-7; DNA: TGCGCCAGCAGCCAGACGGAACCCTACGAGCAGTACTTC; CDR3: CASSQTEPYEQYF
V: TRBV9; size: NA; D: NA; J: TRBJ1-2; DNA: TGTGCCAGCAGCGCCCCCGCAGGGGTAGATGGCTACACCTTC; CDR3: CASSAPAGVDGYTF
V: TRBV7-8; size: once; D: NA; J: TRBJ2-1; DNA: TGTGCCAGCAGCTACCTCAGGGGCTCCTACAATGAGCAGTTCTTC; CDR3: CASSYLRGSYNEQFF
V: TRBV5-4; size: NA; D: NA; J: TRBJ2-5; DNA: TGTGCCAGCAGCTTCGGGGCCTTCCAAGAGACCCAGTACTTC; CDR3: CASSFGAFQETQYF
V: TRBV12-3/TRBV12-4; size: NA; D: TRBD2; J: TRBJ2-2; DNA: TGTGCCAGCGGGACTAGCGGGTACACCGGGGAGCTGTTTTTT; CDR3: CASGTSGYTGELFF
V: TRBV5-4; size: once; D: TRBD2; J: TRBJ2-3; DNA: TGTGCCAGCAGAGCCCTAGGGACTAGCGGGAAGGTTACGCAGTATTTT; CDR3: CASRALGTSGKVTQYF
V: TRBV5-6; size: NA; D: NA; J: TRBJ2-1; DNA: TGTGCCAGCAGCTTGCTTCTTACCAATGAGCAGTTCTTC; CDR3: CASSLLLTNEQFF
V: TRBV9; size: NA; D: TRBD2; J: TRBJ2-3; DNA: TGTGCCAGCAGCGTAGTCGGACTAGCGGGGGGAAGGGATACGCAGTATTTT; CDR3: CASSVVGLAGGRDTQYF
V: TRBV7-6; size: NA; D: TRBD2; J: TRBJ2-5; DNA: TGTGCCAGCAGCAGAACTAGCGGGGGGGCTTCTGGTGAGACCCAGTACTTC; CDR3: CASSRTSGGASGETQYF
V: TRBV19; size: once; D: NA; J: TRBJ2-4; DNA: TGTGCCAGTAGTATAGACCCGGGTGACATTCAGTACTTC; CDR3: CASSIDPGDIQYF
V: TRBV27; size: NA; D: TRBD1; J: TRBJ2-2; DNA: TGTGCCAGTACCACAGGGGGTAGCGGGGAGCTGTTTTTT; CDR3: CASTTGGSGELFF
V: TRBV19; size: NA; D: NA; J: TRBJ1-5; DNA: TGTGCCAGTAGTATGCCAGGGCCTGTAGCTGGCAATCAGCCCCAGCATTTT; CDR3: CASSMPGPVAGNQPQHF
V: TRBV20-1; size: NA; D: TRBD2; J: TRBJ2-1; DNA: TGCAGTGCTAGAGATCGAAGGGAGCGGGAGGGCTACAATGAGCAGTTCTTC; CDR3: CSARDRREREGYNEQFF
V: TRBV12-3/TRBV12-4; size: NA; D: NA; J: TRBJ2-2; DNA: TGTGCCAGCAGTCCCTTAACAGGACCACAACCTGGGGGGGAGCTGTTTTTT; CDR3: CASSPLTGPQPGGELFF
V: TRBV27; size: NA; D: NA; J: TRBJ2-2; DNA: TGTGCCAGCAGTCCCAGGGGAAGCACCGGGGAGCTGTTTTTT; CDR3: CASSPRGSTGELFF
V: TRBV6-5; size: NA; D: NA; J: TRBJ2-2; DNA: TGTGCCAGCAGTTACGGGTGGGGCACCGGGGAGCTGTTTTTT; CDR3: CASSYGWGTGELFF
V: TRBV5-4; size: once; D: NA; J: TRBJ2-2; DNA: TGTGCCAGCAAGGAGGATTTCAACACCGGGGAGCTGTTTTTT; CDR3: CASKEDFNTGELFF
V: TRBV2; size: NA; D: NA; J: TRBJ2-3; DNA: TGTGCCAGAACAGGGGATACGCAGTATTTT; CDR3: CARTGDTQYF
V: TRBV4-3; size: NA; D: NA; J: TRBJ2-1; DNA: TGCGCCAGCAGCCAAGAAGCGACCAATGAGCAGTTCTTC; CDR3: CASSQEATNEQFF
V: TRBV12-3/TRBV12-4; size: NA; D: NA; J: TRBJ1-1; DNA: TGTGCCAGCAGTTTTCGGTGGGTAAACACTGAAGCTTTCTTT; CDR3: CASSFRWVNTEAFF
V: TRBV14; size: NA; D: TRBD1; J: TRBJ2-7; DNA: TGTGCCAGCAGCCACGGGACAGGGGTAGACGAGCAGTACTTC; CDR3: CASSHGTGVDEQYF
V: TRBV4-1; size: NA; D: NA; J: TRBJ1-6; DNA: TGCGCCAGCAGCCAAGTCCCCTCCGGGGGCTCCTATAATTCACCCCTCCACTTT; CDR3: CASSQVPSGGSYNSPLHF
V: TRBV19; size: NA; D: NA; J: TRBJ2-7; DNA: TGTGCCAGTAGGGGGGCATCCTACGAGCAGTACTTC; CDR3: CASRGASYEQYF
V: TRBV28; size: NA; D: TRBD2; J: TRBJ2-1; DNA: TGTGCCAGCATGGCGGGAGAGATCAATGAGCAGTTCTTC; CDR3: CASMAGEINEQFF
V: TRBV7-9; size: NA; D: TRBD1; J: TRBJ2-3; DNA: TGTGCCAGCAGCCAGACAGGGGACCGGGGCACAGATACGCAGTATTTT; CDR3: CASSQTGDRGTDTQYF
V: TRBV28; size: NA; D: TRBD1; J: TRBJ2-7; DNA: TGTGCCAGCAGTCCAGGGACAGGGGGCGGCTACGAGCAGTACTTC; CDR3: CASSPGTGGGYEQYF
V: TRBV19; size: NA; D: NA; J: TRBJ1-2; DNA: TGTGCCAGTAGTTTGGACAACTATGGCTACACCTTC; CDR3: CASSLDNYGYTF
V: TRBV5-1; size: NA; D: NA; J: TRBJ1-4; DNA: TGCGCCAGCAGCTTGGAACCGGGACGGAGGGCAGAAAAACTGTTTTTT; CDR3: CASSLEPGRRAEKLFF
V: TRBV7-9; size: NA; D: TRBD1; J: TRBJ2-1; DNA: TGTGCCAGCAGCCCACGAGGACAGGGTTGGGGCAATGAGCAGTTCTTC; CDR3: CASSPRGQGWGNEQFF
V: TRBV9; size: NA; D: NA; J: TRBJ2-1; DNA: TGTGCCAGCAGCGCCCCACTCAACTACGACAATGAGCAGTTCTTC; CDR3: CASSAPLNYDNEQFF
V: TRBV19; size: NA; D: NA; J: TRBJ1-3; DNA: TGTGCCAGTAGTGGCGGACCAGGCGCCTCTAGAAACACCATATATTTT; CDR3: CASSGGPGASRNTIYF